This T cell receptor (beta chain) was identified in a study of blood T cell repertoires in COVID-19. With V trimmed by 2 bases and J by 8 bases, 4 bases remained unmatched. This CDR3 is 13 amino acids long. CDR1 is SGDLS and CDR2 is YYNGEE in the germline V gene. Profiled with immunoSEQ multiplex PCR; TCRdb holds only in-frame clones, not every one. The repertoire holds 200,000 to 300,000 clones, with approximately 84% as singletons. The clonotype originates from a man aged 45-65 years with acute or convalescent COVID-19. This chain uses TRBV9 with TRBJ2-3; TRBD1 agrees at 8 bases. The material sequenced was peripheral blood. The CDR3, as DNA: TGTGCCAGCAGCGTTGGACAGGGCGCTACGCAGTATTTT. Translation gives CASSVGQGATQYF.